This TCR beta chain was sequenced in a study of shared clonotypes between healthy human individuals. Trimming cost V 4 bases and J 5 bases, with 12 bases left between them. The length of the CDR3 is 13 residues. Per the germline V gene, CDR1 is MNHEY and CDR2 is SVGAGI. Clones were sequenced by immunoSEQ multiplex PCR, and TCRdb holds only the in-frame ones, with some missing. The sample lists about 590,000 clones; around 95% were seen once. Naivety among CD8 cells was defined by CD45RO negativity and positive CCR7 selection, thereby excluding terminally differentiated effector memory CD45RA+ cells. What was sequenced was naive CD8+ T cells sorted from blood. This TCR derives from a woman in her twenties or thirties in good health. This rearrangement joins TRBV6-5 to TRBJ2-7; D perhaps matches TRBD1 (5 bases). The CDR3 loop is CASSFNRRHEQYF. CDR3 nucleotide sequence: TGTGCCAGCAGTTTCAACAGGCGGCACGAGCAGTACTTC.